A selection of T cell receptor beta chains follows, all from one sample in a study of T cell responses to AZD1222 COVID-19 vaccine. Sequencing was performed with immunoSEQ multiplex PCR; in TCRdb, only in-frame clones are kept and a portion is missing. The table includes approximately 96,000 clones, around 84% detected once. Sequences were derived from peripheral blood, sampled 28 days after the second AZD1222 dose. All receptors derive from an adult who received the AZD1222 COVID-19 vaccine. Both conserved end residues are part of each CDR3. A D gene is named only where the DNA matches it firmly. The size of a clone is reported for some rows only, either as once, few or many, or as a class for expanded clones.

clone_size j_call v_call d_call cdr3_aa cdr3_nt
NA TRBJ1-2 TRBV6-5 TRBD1 CASSHRTGKSGYTF TGTGCCAGCAGTCACCGGACAGGGAAGTCTGGCTACACCTTC
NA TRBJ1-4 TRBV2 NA CATARGLNEKLFF TGTGCCACCGCGAGGGGACTTAATGAAAAACTGTTTTTT
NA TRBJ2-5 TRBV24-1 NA CATSDLWGPDQETQYF TGTGCCACCAGTGATTTGTGGGGCCCGGATCAAGAGACCCAGTACTTC
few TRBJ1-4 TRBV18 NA CASSPSPPGVAEKLFF TGTGCCAGCTCACCATCCCCCCCAGGGGTAGCGGAAAAACTGTTTTTT
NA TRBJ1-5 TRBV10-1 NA CASSPGGQLNQPQHF TGCGCCAGCAGTCCCGGCGGGCAGTTAAATCAGCCCCAGCATTTT
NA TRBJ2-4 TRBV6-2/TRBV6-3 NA CASSPRTGGLGKNIQYF TGTGCCAGCAGTCCCCGGACGGGTGGACTGGGCAAAAACATTCAGTACTTC
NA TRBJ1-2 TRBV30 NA CAWALTLSYGYTF TGTGCCTGGGCCTTGACACTCTCCTATGGCTACACCTTC
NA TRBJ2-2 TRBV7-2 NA CASSPKRGDGELFF TGTGCCAGCAGCCCCAAAAGGGGGGACGGGGAGCTGTTTTTT
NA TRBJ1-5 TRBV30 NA CAWSVGARSQPQHF TGTGCCTGGAGTGTAGGGGCCAGAAGTCAGCCCCAGCATTTT
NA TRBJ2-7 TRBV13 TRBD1 CASSLGTGPYEQYF TGTGCCAGCAGCTTAGGGACAGGGCCCTACGAGCAGTACTTC
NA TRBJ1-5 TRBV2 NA CASSAGQGGNQPQHF TGTGCCAGCAGTGCGGGGCAAGGGGGCAATCAGCCCCAGCATTTT
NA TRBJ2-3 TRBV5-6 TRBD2 CASTWGGTTQYF TGTGCCAGCACCTGGGGGGGAACTACGCAGTATTTT
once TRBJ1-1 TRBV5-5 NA CASSLRSGNTEAFF TGTGCCAGCAGCTTGCGTTCCGGGAACACTGAAGCTTTCTTT
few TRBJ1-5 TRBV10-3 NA CATGTRGGNQPQHF TGTGCCACTGGGACACGAGGAGGCAATCAGCCCCAGCATTTT
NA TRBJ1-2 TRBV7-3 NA CASSSVAGRGGSNYGYTF TGTGCCAGCAGCTCCGTAGCGGGCAGGGGCGGGTCTAACTATGGCTACACCTTC
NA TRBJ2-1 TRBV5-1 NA CASSFSTTDDNEQFF TGCGCCAGCAGCTTTTCAACCACAGATGACAATGAGCAGTTCTTC
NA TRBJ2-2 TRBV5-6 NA CASSLYTGELFF TGTGCCAGCAGCTTGTACACCGGGGAGCTGTTTTTT
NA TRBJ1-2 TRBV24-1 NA CATSDARGNYGYTF TGTGCCACCAGTGATGCACGGGGGAACTATGGCTACACCTTC
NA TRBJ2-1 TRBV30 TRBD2 CAWSLGTSGAFQFF TGTGCCTGGAGTCTCGGGACTAGCGGGGCTTTTCAGTTCTTC
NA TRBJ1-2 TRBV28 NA CASSRGALARYGYTF TGTGCCAGCAGTCGGGGCGCCCTCGCCCGCTATGGCTACACCTTC
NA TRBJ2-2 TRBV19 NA CASSKQNTGELFF TGTGCCAGTAGTAAACAGAACACCGGGGAGCTGTTTTTT
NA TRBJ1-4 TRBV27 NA CASSARAASNEKLFF TGTGCCAGCAGTGCCCGCGCGGCTAGCAATGAAAAACTGTTTTTT
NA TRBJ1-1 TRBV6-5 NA CASSTDQNTEAFF TGTGCCAGCAGTACGGACCAGAACACTGAAGCTTTCTTT